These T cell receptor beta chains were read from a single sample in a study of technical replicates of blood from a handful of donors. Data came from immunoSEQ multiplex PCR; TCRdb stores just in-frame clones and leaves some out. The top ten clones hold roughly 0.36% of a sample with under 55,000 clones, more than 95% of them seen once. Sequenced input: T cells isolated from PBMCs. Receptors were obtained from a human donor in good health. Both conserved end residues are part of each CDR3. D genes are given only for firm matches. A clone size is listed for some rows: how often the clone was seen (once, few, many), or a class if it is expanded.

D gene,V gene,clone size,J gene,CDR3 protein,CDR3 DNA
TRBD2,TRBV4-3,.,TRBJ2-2,CASSQVPGLANTGELFF,TGCGCCAGCAGCCAAGTACCGGGACTAGCGAACACCGGGGAGCTGTTTTTT
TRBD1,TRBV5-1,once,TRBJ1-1,CASSWTGVNTEAFF,TGCGCCAGCAGCTGGACAGGGGTGAACACTGAAGCTTTCTTT
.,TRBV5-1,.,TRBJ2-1,CASSGGLVNEQFF,TGCGCCAGCAGCGGGGGACTTGTCAATGAGCAGTTCTTC
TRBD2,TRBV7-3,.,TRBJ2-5,CASSREGLETQYF,TGTGCCAGCAGTAGGGAGGGCCTGGAGACCCAGTACTTC
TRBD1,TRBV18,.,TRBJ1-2,CASSPGQVIGNYGYTF,TGTGCCAGCTCACCAGGACAGGTTATTGGGAACTATGGCTACACCTTC
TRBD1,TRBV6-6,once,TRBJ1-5,CASSFNSQGARQPQHF,TGTGCCAGCAGCTTCAACTCGCAGGGGGCACGGCAGCCCCAGCATTTT
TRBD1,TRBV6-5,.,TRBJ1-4,CASSWRTGEVEKLFF,TGTGCCAGCAGTTGGCGGACAGGGGAGGTGGAAAAACTGTTTTTT
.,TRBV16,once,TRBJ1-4,CASSLQATNEKLFF,TGTGCCAGCAGCCTACAGGCAACTAATGAAAAACTGTTTTTT
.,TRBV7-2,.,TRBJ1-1,CASSFGRGSEAFF,TGTGCCAGCAGCTTTGGCAGGGGAAGTGAAGCTTTCTTT
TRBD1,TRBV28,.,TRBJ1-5,CASSPGRTGGGNQPQHF,TGTGCCAGCAGTCCCGGAAGGACAGGGGGGGGCAATCAGCCCCAGCATTTT
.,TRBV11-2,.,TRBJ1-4,CASSLDGGKLFF,TGTGCCAGCAGCTTAGATGGGGGGAAACTGTTTTTT
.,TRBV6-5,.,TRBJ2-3,CASSYYFGGRTDTQYF,TGTGCCAGCAGTTACTATTTCGGGGGTAGGACAGATACGCAGTATTTT
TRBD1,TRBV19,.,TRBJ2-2,CASSRDRESGELFF,TGTGCCAGTAGTCGCGACAGGGAGAGCGGGGAGCTGTTTTTT
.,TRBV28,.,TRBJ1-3,CASSALREHLPNTIYF,TGTGCCAGCAGTGCCCTCCGGGAACACCTCCCGAACACCATATATTTT
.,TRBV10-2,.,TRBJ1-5,CASSETAGNQPQHF,TGCGCCAGCAGTGAGACTGCGGGCAATCAGCCCCAGCATTTT
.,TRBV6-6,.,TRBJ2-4,CASVGIRGNIQYF,TGTGCCAGCGTTGGGATAAGGGGAAACATTCAGTACTTC
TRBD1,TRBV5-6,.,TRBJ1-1,CASSLGDTGGTTEAFF,TGTGCCAGCAGCTTAGGTGATACAGGGGGAACGACTGAAGCTTTCTTT
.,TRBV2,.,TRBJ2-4,CASSENRNIQYF,TGTGCCAGCAGTGAAAACAGAAACATTCAGTACTTC
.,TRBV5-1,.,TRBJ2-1,CASSLATRGSSYNEQFF,TGCGCCAGCAGCTTGGCCACCAGGGGCAGCTCCTACAATGAGCAGTTCTTC
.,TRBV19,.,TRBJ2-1,CASSILGRWEQFF,TGTGCCAGTAGTATTCTGGGGAGATGGGAGCAGTTCTTC
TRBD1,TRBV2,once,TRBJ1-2,CASSPQGSPNYGYTF,TGTGCCAGCAGTCCACAGGGGTCTCCTAACTATGGCTACACCTTC
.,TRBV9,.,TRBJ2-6,CASSVARHSGANVLTF,TGTGCCAGCAGCGTAGCTAGGCACTCTGGGGCCAACGTCCTGACTTTC
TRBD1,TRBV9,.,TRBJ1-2,CASSARTADRNYGYTF,TGTGCCAGCAGCGCTAGAACCGCGGACAGGAACTATGGCTACACCTTC
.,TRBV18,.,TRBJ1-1,CASSPLGVEAFF,TGTGCCAGCTCACCACTAGGGGTGGAAGCTTTCTTT
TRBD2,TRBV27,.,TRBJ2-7,CASSLYVAGGDEQYF,TGTGCCAGCAGTTTGTACGTAGCGGGAGGGGACGAGCAGTACTTC
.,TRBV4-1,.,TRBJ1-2,CASSQGPGIRYGYTF,TGCGCCAGCAGCCAAGGGCCAGGAATAAGGTATGGCTACACCTTC
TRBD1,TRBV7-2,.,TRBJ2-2,CASSLYAGGMGTGELFF,TGTGCCAGCAGCTTATACGCAGGGGGCATGGGCACCGGGGAGCTGTTTTTT
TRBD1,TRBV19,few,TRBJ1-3,CASRNPLQGTISGNTIYF,TGTGCCAGTAGGAACCCCCTACAGGGGACAATCTCTGGAAACACCATATATTTT
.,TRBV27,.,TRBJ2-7,CASSLRALGSYEQYF,TGTGCCAGCAGTCTGCGGGCCTTAGGATCCTACGAGCAGTACTTC
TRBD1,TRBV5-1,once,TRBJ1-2,CASSLGQGRLYTF,TGCGCCAGCAGCTTAGGACAGGGGAGGCTCTACACCTTC
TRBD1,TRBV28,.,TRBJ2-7,CASRRRGTGGDYYEQYF,TGTGCCAGCAGACGACGCGGGACAGGGGGAGACTACTACGAGCAGTACTTC